This T cell receptor (beta chain) was recovered during a study of blood T cell repertoires in COVID-19. Clones were sequenced by immunoSEQ multiplex PCR, and TCRdb holds only the in-frame ones, with some missing. The sample has roughly 130,000 clones, roughly 80% seen once; the top ten hold 16%. The sample holds one count of this clone. Germline CDR1 MGHRA, CDR2 YSYEKL. This CDR3 spans 16 amino acids. V was clipped by 5 bases and J by 2 bases, with 16 bases between them. The chain is built from TRBV4-1 and TRBJ2-4; D is possibly TRBD1 (5 bases). The sample consisted of peripheral blood. The receptor was derived from a man aged 50 to 60 with acute or convalescent COVID-19. The CDR3, as DNA: TGCGCCAGCAGCGTCAGGGAAGTCGGAACCAAAAACATTCAGTACTTC. This gives the protein CASSVREVGTKNIQYF.